This T cell receptor (beta chain) stems from a study of CD8 T cells in ankylosing spondylitis. Notes on this clonotype: Its antigen is unidentified.

General study findings and limits: What appeared characteristic of ankylosing spondylitis blood was a TCR beta motif of eight or nine highly homologous variants. As reported, disease-linked clones showed significant enrichment in matched ankylosing spondylitis synovial fluid. Before this, some motif variants had been reported in reactive arthritis synovial fluid and blood.

Quantitative 5'-RACE with molecular barcodes was used to make the TCR beta libraries. A single record per CDR3 protein comes from TCRdb applying MiXCR to the 5' RACE reads. The table includes 700,000 or so distinct CDR3 sequences, roughly 19% detected once. V lost 6 bases and J 2 bases, leaving 11 bases between the germline ends. The germline V gene has CDR1 MNHEY and CDR2 SMNVEV (reference sequence). CDR3 length equals 14 residues. The V call is TRBV27, the J call TRBJ1-5; TRBD1 is a possible D gene (6 bases). The sequence derives from a male donor with ankylosing spondylitis. The specimen was blood, either unsorted or a sorted T cell fraction (not recorded which). The CDR3 region is CASSDRMGNQPQHF. The CDR3 bases are TGTGCCAGCAGCGACAGGATGGGCAATCAGCCCCAGCATTTT.